The present entry profiles one TCR beta chain with its context. Antigen unknown. This sample is drawn from a study of cytomegalovirus exposure and HLA in healthy donors. Study at large: Later analysis reported that the approximately 110 validation repertoires shared the platform of the approximately 670 first-cohort repertoires. Study-level results: In vitro testing confirmed a few CMV-associated chains as specific for CMV antigens. TCR sequences were mostly rare, though some public TCRs occurred in many donors. TCR beta chains numbering some 150 were designated cytomegalovirus-associated.

The table came from immunoSEQ multiplex PCR; TCRdb's copy has only in-frame clones and leaves some out. The sample consists of about 120,000 clones, roughly 88% of them appearing once. The sample was PBMCs. This TCR came from a woman under 30 in good health and CMV-seropositive.

The CDR3 DNA reads TGTGCCAGCTCACCACCGGGCAGGACTTACGAGCAGTACTTC. Translation: CASSPPGRTYEQYF. J is TRBJ2-7 and V is TRBV18; a possible D gene is TRBD2 (5 bases). The V gene's germline CDR1 is KGHSH and CDR2 LQKENI. The CDR3 covers 14 residues. The V gene lost 0 bases and the J gene lost 4 bases, with 10 bases spanning the gap. Full variable domain (missing parts from reference TRBV18 and TRBJ2-7): NAGVMQNPRHLVRRRGQEARLRCSPMKGHSHVYWYRQLPEEGLKFMVYLQKENIIDESGMPKERFSAEFPKEGPSILRIQQVVRGDSAAYFCASSPPGRTYEQYFGPGTRLTVT.